One and the same sample provided the 16 T cell receptor beta chains below, sequenced in a study of cytomegalovirus exposure and HLA in healthy donors. The PCR contained 60 Vbeta and 13 Jbeta primers. The repertoire was sequenced with immunoSEQ multiplex PCR; TCRdb's copy has only in-frame clones and lacks some. The sample records about 43,000 clones, 50% to 75% being singletons. What was sequenced was PBMCs. The receptors derive from a human donor in good health.

This chain joins TRBV7-2 and TRBJ1-2; 9 bases map to TRBD1. Germline V gene data show CDR1 as SGHTA and CDR2 as FQGNSA. V was pared by 5 bases and J by 4 bases, with 5 bases of the junction left unmatched. This CDR3 is built from 14 residues. Here the CDR3 reads CASSLRQGVYGYTF. In DNA form, the CDR3 reads TGTGCCAGCAGCCTGAGACAGGGGGTCTATGGCTACACCTTC.

V usage is TRBV18 and J usage is TRBJ1-1, with TRBD1 matching 9 bases. The germline V gene has CDR1 KGHSH and CDR2 LQKENI. Unmatched junction bases numbered 3, after V lost 3 bases and J lost 7 bases. The CDR3 covers 13 residues. The CDR3 loop is CASSPGTGNEAFF. Here the CDR3 DNA reads TGTGCCAGCTCACCCGGGACAGGGAATGAAGCTTTCTTT.

This clone was detected only a few times. The V and J genes are TRBV10-1 and TRBJ1-6; TRBD1 matches 7 bases. V shed 4 bases, J shed 7 bases, and the junction held 4 bases outside the gene matches. This CDR3 spans 14 amino acids. Germline CDR1 is WNHNN and CDR2 is SYGVQD (reference sequence). CDR3 region: CASSAARGNSPLHF. The CDR3 DNA reads as TGCGCCAGCAGTGCGGCCAGGGGGAATTCACCCCTCCACTTT.

This chain joins TRBV19 and TRBJ2-1, with TRBD2 matching over 10 bases. The CDR3 is made up of 15 amino acids. The germline CDR1 and CDR2 sequences are LNHDA and SQIVND (reference sequence). With V trimmed by 3 bases and J by 5 bases, 4 bases remained unmatched. The CDR3 spells CASSIKLAGNNEQFF. In DNA, the CDR3 is TGTGCCAGTAGTATTAAACTAGCGGGGAACAATGAGCAGTTCTTC.

This clone has a handful of counts. The V gene is TRBV30, the J gene TRBJ2-7, with D possibly being TRBD2 (6 bases). Germline-derived CDR1 and CDR2 are GTSNPN and SVGIG (reference sequence). The CDR3 extends over 13 amino acids. With 4 bases removed from V and 6 bases from J, the gap between germline ends came to 16 bases. The CDR3 region is CAWTRDSFGEQYF. In nucleotides, the CDR3 is TGTGCCTGGACTCGGGACTCCTTCGGCGAGCAGTACTTC. Full variable domain (missing parts from reference TRBV30 and TRBJ2-7): SQTIHQWPATLVQPVGSPLSLECTVEGTSNPNLYWYRQAAGRGLQLLFYSVGIGQISSEVPQNLSASRPQDRQFILSSKKLLLSDSGFYLCAWTRDSFGEQYFGPGTRLTVT.

In this sample, this clone turned up once. The V and J genes are TRBV19 and TRBJ1-2, with 9 bases fitting TRBD1. Germline CDR1 reads LNHDA; CDR2 reads SQIVND (reference sequence). There are 14 residues in the CDR3. Trimming removed 6 bases from V and 4 bases from J; junction bases left unmatched: 6. The CDR3: CASSRQGGFYGYTF. In DNA, the CDR3 is TGTGCCAGTAGCCGACAGGGGGGCTTCTATGGCTACACCTTC.

The V gene is TRBV5-4, the J gene TRBJ2-1, with 11 bases identical to TRBD2. The CDR3 covers 17 residues. The V and J ends lost 4 bases and 4 bases, in that order; junction bases with no gene match: 10. Germline CDR1 is SGHNT and CDR2 is YYREEE (reference sequence). CDR3 sequence reads: CASSPGSGGANYNEQFF. The DNA of the CDR3 is TGTGCCAGCAGCCCGGGTAGCGGGGGGGCCAATTACAATGAGCAGTTCTTC.

The chain links TRBV5-1 to TRBJ1-2; 7 bases align to TRBD1. Germline V gene sequence: CDR1 SGHRS, CDR2 YFSETQ. Trimming removed 3 bases from V and 5 bases from J; junction bases left unmatched: 10. The CDR3 runs to 15 residues. CDR3 nucleotides: TGCGCCAGCAGCTCGCAACCCGGGACAGAATATGGCTACACCTTC. Amino acids: CASSSQPGTEYGYTF.

This clone was seen a handful of times. The genes are TRBV25-1 and TRBJ2-5, with D possibly being TRBD2 (6 bases). The V end was cut by 4 bases, the J end by 3 bases, with 6 bases between. From germline, CDR1 is MGHDK and CDR2 SYGVNS. The CDR3 runs to 12 residues. CDR3 sequence reads: CASSAGEETQYF. CDR3 in DNA: TGTGCCAGCAGTGCGGGGGAAGAGACCCAGTACTTC.

The genes are TRBV9 and TRBJ2-1, with 11 bases identical to TRBD2. V shed 3 bases and J 1 base; nucleotides not matched to a gene: 0. This CDR3 is built from 15 residues. The germline V gene has CDR1 SGDLS and CDR2 YYNGEE. The CDR3 spells CASSASGGSYNEQFF. The CDR3 coding sequence is TGTGCCAGCAGCGCTAGCGGGGGGTCCTACAATGAGCAGTTCTTC.

The chain uses TRBV29-1 and TRBJ1-2; tentatively, D is TRBD1 (5 bases). CDR1 and CDR2 from the germline V gene are SQVTM and ANQGSEA. The CDR3 extends over 13 amino acids. Trimming took off 8 bases at V and 4 bases at J, with 17 bases between the two ends. In DNA, the CDR3 is TGCAGCTTAAGTCAGACAGCTTTCTATGGCTACACCTTC. It codes for CSLSQTAFYGYTF.

The chain employs TRBV30 and TRBJ2-7, with 7 nucleotides matching TRBD1. Germline CDR1 reads GTSNPN; CDR2 reads SVGIG (reference sequence). V shed 3 bases, J shed 3 bases, and the junction held 2 bases outside the gene matches. This CDR3 contains 12 residues. The CDR3 here is CAWSGTVYEQYF. CDR3 nucleotides: TGTGCCTGGAGCGGGACAGTCTACGAGCAGTACTTC.

The chain couples TRBV10-3 to TRBJ2-7; 10 bases match TRBD1. This CDR3 spans 14 amino acids. The V gene end was trimmed by 5 bases and the J gene end by 3 bases; junction bases not matched to a gene: 4. Per the germline V gene, CDR1 is ENHRY and CDR2 is SYGVKD. The CDR3 spells CAISPRDRGYEQYF. For the CDR3, the DNA is TGTGCCATCAGTCCCCGGGACAGGGGCTACGAGCAGTACTTC.

The chain uses TRBV11-3 and TRBJ1-1, with D hard to call. This CDR3 has 13 amino acids. Germline loops: CDR1 SGHNT, CDR2 YENEEA. Trimming took off 6 bases at V and 4 bases at J, with 12 bases between the two ends. CDR3 sequence reads: CASSRVGGTEAFF. Written as DNA, the CDR3 is TGTGCCAGCAGTCGCGTCGGAGGCACTGAAGCTTTCTTT.

J is TRBJ1-5 and V is TRBV7-8; D gene unclear. The length of the CDR3 is 16 residues. Germline CDR1 is SGHVS and CDR2 is FQNEAQ. Deletions cut 1 base from V and 0 bases from J, with 10 bases between. The CDR3: CASSLEARVSNQPQHF. The CDR3 nucleotides are TGTGCCAGCAGCTTAGAAGCTAGAGTTAGCAATCAGCCCCAGCATTTT.

This clone showed up just a few times. The chain employs TRBV7-2 and TRBJ2-1; TRBD2 agrees at 10 bases. The ends lost 5 bases at V and 14 bases at J; junction bases unmatched: 12. The length of the CDR3 is 14 residues. Germline CDR1 SGHTA, CDR2 FQGNSA. CDR3 sequence: CASSRAGGPYREFF. CDR3 bases: TGTGCCAGCAGCCGAGCGGGGGGGCCGTATAGAGAGTTCTTC.